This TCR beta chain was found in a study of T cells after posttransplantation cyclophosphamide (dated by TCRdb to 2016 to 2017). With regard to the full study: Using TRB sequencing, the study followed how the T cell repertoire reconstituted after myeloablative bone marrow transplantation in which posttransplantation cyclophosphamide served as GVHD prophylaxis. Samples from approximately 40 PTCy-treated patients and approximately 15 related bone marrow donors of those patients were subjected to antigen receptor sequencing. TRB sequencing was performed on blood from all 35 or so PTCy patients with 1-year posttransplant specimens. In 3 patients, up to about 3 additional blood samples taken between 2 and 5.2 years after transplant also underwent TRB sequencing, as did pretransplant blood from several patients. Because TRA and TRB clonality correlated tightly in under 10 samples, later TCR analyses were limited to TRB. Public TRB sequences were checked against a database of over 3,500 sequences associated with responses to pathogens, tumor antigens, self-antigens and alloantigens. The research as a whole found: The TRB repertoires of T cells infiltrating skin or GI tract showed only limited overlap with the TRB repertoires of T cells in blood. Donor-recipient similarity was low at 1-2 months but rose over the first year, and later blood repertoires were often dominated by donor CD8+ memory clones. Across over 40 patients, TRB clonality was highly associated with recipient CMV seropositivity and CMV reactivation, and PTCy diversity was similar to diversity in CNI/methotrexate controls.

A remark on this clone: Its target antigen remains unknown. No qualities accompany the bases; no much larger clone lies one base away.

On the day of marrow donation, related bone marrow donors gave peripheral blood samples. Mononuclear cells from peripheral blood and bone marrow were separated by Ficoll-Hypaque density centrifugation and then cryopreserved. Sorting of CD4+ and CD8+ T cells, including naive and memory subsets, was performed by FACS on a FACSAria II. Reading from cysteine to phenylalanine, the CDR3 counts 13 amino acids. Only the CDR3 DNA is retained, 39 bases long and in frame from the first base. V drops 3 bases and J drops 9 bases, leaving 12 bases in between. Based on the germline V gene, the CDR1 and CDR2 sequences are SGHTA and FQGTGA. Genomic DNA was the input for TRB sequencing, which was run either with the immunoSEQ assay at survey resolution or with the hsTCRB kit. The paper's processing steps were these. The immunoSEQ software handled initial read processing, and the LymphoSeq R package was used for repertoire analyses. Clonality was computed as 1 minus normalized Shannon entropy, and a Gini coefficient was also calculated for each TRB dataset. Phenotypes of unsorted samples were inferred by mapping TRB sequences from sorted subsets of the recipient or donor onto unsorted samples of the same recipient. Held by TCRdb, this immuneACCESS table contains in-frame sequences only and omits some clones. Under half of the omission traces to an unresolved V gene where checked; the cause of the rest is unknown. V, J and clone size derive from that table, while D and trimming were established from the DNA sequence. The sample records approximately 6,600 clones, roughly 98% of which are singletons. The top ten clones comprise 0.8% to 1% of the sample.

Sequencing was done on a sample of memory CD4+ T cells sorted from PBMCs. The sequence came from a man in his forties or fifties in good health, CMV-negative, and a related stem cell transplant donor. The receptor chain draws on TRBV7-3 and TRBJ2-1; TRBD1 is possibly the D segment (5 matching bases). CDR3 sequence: CASSFTGKGEQFF. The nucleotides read TGTGCCAGCAGCTTTACAGGAAAGGGTGAGCAGTTCTTC.